This T cell receptor (beta chain) comes out of a study of blood T cell repertoires in COVID-19. Study summary: The United States, Italy and Spain supplied acute and convalescent COVID-19 samples. Sample material is recorded as cDNA or gDNA derived from T cells, B-cell-depleted T cells, or PBMCs.

CDR1 and CDR2 (germline): SGDLS, YYNGEE. The CDR3 is 14 residues long. The V and J ends lost 2 bases and 6 bases respectively, with 11 bases between them. The data were produced by immunoSEQ multiplex PCR, yet TCRdb's version contains in-frame clones alone and is incomplete. Counted here are about 160,000 clones, around 82% occurring once; the ten biggest clones make up 18%. In Cohort 3, a recovered donor had either two negative PCRs, clearance, or symptom resolution. The chain employs TRBV9 and TRBJ2-2, with D perhaps TRBD2 (6 bases). Sample: PBMCs or T cells enriched from blood (not recorded which). The source of this sequence is a man aged 60 to 69 who had recovered from COVID-19. The CDR3 spells CASSVVTGAGELFF. The CDR3 region has the DNA TGTGCCAGCAGCGTCGTTACGGGGGCCGGGGAGCTGTTTTTT.